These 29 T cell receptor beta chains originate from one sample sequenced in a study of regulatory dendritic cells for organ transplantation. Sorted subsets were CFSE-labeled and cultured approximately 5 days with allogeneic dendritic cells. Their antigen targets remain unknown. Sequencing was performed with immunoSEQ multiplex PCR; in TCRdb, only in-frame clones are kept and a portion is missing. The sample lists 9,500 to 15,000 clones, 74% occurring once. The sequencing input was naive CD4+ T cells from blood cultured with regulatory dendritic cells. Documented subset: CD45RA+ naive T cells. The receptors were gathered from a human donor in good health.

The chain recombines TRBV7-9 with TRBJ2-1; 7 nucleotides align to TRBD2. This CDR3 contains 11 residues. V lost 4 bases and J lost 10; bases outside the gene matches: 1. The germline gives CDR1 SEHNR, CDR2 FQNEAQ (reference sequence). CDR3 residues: CASSSGGEQFF. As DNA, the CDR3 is TGTGCCAGCAGCTCGGGAGGAGAGCAGTTCTTC.

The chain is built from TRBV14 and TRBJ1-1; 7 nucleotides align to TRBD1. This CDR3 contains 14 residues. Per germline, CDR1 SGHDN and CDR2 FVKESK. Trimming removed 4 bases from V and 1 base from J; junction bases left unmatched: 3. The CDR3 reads CASSPWTGNTEAFF. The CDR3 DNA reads TGTGCCAGCAGCCCTTGGACAGGGAACACTGAAGCTTTCTTT. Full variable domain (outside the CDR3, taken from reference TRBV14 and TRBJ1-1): EAGVTQFPSHSVIEKGQTVTLRCDPISGHDNLYWYRRVMGKEIKFLLHFVKESKQDESGMPNNRFLAERTGGTYSTLKVQPAELEDSGVYFCASSPWTGNTEAFFGQGTRLTVV.

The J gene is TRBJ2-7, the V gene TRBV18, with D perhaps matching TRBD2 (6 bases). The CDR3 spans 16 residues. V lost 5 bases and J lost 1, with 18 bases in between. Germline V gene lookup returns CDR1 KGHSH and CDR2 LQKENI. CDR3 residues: CASSYSGPRGSYEQYF. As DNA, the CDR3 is TGTGCCAGCTCATACAGCGGTCCCCGGGGGTCCTACGAGCAGTACTTC.

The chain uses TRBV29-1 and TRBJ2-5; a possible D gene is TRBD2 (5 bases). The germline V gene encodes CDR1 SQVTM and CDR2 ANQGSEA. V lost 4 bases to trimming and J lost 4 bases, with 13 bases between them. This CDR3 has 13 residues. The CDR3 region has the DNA TGCAGCGTTGTATGGCCGGGGTCAGAGACCCAGTACTTC. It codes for CSVVWPGSETQYF.

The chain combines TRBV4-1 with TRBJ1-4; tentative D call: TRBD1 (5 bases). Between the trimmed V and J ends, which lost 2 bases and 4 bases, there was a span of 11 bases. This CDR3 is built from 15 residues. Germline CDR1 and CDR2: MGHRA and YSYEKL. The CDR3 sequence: CASSQRQGLNEKLFF. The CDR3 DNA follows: TGCGCCAGCAGCCAACGGCAGGGACTTAATGAAAAACTGTTTTTT.

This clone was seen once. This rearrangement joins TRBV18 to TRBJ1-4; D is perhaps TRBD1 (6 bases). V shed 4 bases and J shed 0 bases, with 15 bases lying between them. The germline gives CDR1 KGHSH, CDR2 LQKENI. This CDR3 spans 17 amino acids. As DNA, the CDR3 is TGTGCCAGCTCACTCTTCGGACAGTCTGCAACTAATGAAAAACTGTTTTTT. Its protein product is CASSLFGQSATNEKLFF.

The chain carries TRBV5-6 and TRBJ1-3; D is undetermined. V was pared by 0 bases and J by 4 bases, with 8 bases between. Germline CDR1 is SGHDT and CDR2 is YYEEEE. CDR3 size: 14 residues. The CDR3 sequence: CASSLVGTGNTIYF. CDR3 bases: TGTGCCAGCAGCTTGGTGGGCACGGGAAACACCATATATTTT.

CDR3 residues: CASSQDLSGTRFF. In DNA form, the CDR3 reads TGTGCCAGCAGCCAAGATCTTTCTGGGACTCGGTTTTTT. This rearrangement joins TRBV14 to TRBJ1-4; possible D gene TRBD1, 5 bases. Trimming cost V 0 bases and J 16 bases, with 15 bases left between them. The CDR3 covers 13 residues. CDR1 and CDR2 from the germline V gene are SGHDN and FVKESK.

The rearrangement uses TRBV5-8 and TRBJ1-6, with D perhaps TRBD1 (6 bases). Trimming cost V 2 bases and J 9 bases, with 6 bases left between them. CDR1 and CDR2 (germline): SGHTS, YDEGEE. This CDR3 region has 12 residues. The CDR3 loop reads CASSLGGSPLHF. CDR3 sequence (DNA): TGTGCCAGCAGCTTAGGGGGTTCACCCCTCCACTTT.

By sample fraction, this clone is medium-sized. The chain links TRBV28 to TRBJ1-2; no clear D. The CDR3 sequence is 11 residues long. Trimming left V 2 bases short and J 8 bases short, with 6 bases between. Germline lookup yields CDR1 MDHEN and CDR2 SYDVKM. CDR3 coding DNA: TGTGCCAGCAGTTTACTCAGAGGCTACACCTTC. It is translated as CASSLLRGYTF.

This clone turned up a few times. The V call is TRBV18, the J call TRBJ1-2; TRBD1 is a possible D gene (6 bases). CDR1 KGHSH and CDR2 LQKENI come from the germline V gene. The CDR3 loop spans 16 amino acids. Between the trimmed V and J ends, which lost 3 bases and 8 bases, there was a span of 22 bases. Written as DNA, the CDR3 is TGTGCCAGCTCACCGCCCAGGGGCCGCAACCTTGAAGGCTACACCTTC. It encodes CASSPPRGRNLEGYTF.

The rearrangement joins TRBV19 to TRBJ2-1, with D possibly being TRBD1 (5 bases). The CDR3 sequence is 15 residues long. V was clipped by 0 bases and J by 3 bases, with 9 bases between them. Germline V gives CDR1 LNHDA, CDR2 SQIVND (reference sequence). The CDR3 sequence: CASSIEWQGYNEQFF. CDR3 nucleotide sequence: TGTGCCAGTAGTATAGAATGGCAGGGCTACAATGAGCAGTTCTTC.

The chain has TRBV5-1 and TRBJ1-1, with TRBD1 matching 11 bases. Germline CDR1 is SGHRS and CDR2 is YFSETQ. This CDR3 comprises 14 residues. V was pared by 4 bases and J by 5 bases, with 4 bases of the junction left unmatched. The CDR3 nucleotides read TGCGCCAGCAGCGCGGACAGGGGGCATACTGAAGCTTTCTTT. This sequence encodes CASSADRGHTEAFF.

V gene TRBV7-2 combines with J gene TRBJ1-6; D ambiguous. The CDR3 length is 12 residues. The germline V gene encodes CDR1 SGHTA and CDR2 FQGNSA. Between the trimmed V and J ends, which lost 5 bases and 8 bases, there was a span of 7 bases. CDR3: CASSRNDSPLHF. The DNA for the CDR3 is TGTGCCAGCAGCCGTAATGATTCACCCCTCCACTTT.

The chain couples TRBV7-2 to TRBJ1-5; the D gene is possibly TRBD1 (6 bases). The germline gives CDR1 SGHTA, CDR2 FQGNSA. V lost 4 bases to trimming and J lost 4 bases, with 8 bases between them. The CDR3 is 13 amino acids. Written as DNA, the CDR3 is TGTGCCAGCAGCTATACAGGGAATCAGCCCCAGCATTTT. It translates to CASSYTGNQPQHF.

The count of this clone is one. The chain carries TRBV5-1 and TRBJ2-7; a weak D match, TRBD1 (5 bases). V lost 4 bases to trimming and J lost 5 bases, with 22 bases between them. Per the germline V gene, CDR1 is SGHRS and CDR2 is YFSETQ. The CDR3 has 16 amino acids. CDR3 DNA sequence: TGCGCCAGCAGCGCGGTGAATTTAGGGGCTTCCCACGAGCAGTACTTC. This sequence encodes CASSAVNLGASHEQYF.

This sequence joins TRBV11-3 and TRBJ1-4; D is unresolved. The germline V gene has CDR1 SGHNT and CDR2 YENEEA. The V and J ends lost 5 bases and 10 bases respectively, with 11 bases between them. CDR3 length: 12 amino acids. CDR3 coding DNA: TGTGCCAGCAGCCCTCCCTTTCTAAAACTGTTTTTT. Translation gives CASSPPFLKLFF.

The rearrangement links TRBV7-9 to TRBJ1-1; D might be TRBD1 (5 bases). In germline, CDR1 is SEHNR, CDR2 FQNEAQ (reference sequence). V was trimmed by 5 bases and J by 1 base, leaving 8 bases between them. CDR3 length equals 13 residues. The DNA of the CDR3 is TGTGCCAGCAGCCGAACAGGGAACACTGAAGCTTTCTTT. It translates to CASSRTGNTEAFF.

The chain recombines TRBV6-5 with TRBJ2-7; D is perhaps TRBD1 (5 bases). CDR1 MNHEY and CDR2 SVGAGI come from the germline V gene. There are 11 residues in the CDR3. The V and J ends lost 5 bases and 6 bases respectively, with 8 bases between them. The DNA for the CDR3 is TGTGCCAGCAGTAGGGGCCGCGAGCAGTACTTC. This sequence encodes CASSRGREQYF.

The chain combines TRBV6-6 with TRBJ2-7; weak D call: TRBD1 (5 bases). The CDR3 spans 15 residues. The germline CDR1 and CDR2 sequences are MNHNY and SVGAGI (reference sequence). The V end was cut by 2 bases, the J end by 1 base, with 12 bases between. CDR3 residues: CASSYNSKGSYEQYF. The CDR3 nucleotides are TGTGCCAGCAGTTACAACAGCAAGGGGTCCTACGAGCAGTACTTC.

The CDR3 here is CASSLVRTDSYEQYF. The CDR3 DNA reads as TGTGCCAGCAGCTTAGTGCGCACAGACTCCTACGAGCAGTACTTC. The chain recombines TRBV7-9 with TRBJ2-7; no firm D call. Trimming stripped 1 base from V and 0 bases from J, with 10 bases between. Per the germline V gene, CDR1 is SEHNR and CDR2 is FQNEAQ (reference sequence). The CDR3 totals 15 residues.

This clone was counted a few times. DNA of the CDR3: TGTGCCAGCAGCTTGGACAGCTTCTCTGGAAACACCATATATTTT. Its translation is CASSLDSFSGNTIYF. J is TRBJ1-3 and V is TRBV5-4; unclear D gene. Germline V gene sequence: CDR1 SGHNT, CDR2 YYREEE (reference sequence). CDR3 size: 15 residues. Trimming removed 0 bases at V and 0 bases at J, with 7 bases between.

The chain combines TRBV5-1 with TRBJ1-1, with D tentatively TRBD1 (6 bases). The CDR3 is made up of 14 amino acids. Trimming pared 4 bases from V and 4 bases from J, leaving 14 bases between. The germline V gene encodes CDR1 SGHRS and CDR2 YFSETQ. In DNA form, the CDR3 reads TGCGCCAGCAGCCTCAGGGGAGTGGGCACTGAAGCTTTCTTT. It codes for CASSLRGVGTEAFF. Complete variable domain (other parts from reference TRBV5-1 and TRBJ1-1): KAGVTQTPRYLIKTRGQQVTLSCSPISGHRSVSWYQQTPGQGLQFLFEYFSETQRNKGNFPGRFSGRQFSNSRSEMNVSTLELGDSALYLCASSLRGVGTEAFFGQGTRLTVV.

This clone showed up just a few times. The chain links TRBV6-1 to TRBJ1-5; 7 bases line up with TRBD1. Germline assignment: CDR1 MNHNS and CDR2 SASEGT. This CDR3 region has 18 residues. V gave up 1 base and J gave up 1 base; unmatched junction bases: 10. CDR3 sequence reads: CASSEGDRVFVSNQPQHF. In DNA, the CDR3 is TGTGCCAGCAGTGAAGGAGACAGGGTGTTTGTGAGCAATCAGCCCCAGCATTTT.

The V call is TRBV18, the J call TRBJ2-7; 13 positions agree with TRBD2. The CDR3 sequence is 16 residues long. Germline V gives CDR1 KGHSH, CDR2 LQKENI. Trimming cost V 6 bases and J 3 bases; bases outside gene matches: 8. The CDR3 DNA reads TGTGCCAGCTCCAACACAGGGACTAGCGGGGTCTACGAGCAGTACTTC. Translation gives CASSNTGTSGVYEQYF.

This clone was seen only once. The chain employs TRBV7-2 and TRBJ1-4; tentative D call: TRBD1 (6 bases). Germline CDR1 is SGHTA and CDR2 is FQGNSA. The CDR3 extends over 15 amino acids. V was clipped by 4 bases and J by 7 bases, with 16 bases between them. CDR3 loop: CASSSTGTRTEKLFF. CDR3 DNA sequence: TGTGCCAGCAGCTCGACCGGGACAAGAACTGAAAAACTGTTTTTT.

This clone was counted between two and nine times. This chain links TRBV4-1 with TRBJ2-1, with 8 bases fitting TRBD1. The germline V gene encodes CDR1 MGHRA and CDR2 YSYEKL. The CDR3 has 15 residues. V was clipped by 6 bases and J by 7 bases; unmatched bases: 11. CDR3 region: CASRFGQGRWNEQFF. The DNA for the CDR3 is TGCGCCAGCAGGTTCGGACAGGGTAGGTGGAATGAGCAGTTCTTC.

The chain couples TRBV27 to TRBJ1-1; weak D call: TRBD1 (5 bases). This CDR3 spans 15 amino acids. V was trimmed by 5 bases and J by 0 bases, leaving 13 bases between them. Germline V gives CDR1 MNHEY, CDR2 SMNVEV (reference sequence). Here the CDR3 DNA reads TGTGCCAGCAGTAGTCGGACACCGATGAACACTGAAGCTTTCTTT. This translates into CASSSRTPMNTEAFF.

The CDR3 DNA is TGTGCCAGCAGCTTAGAATGGACTGACACTGAAGCTTTCTTT. Its protein is CASSLEWTDTEAFF. The genes are TRBV11-2 and TRBJ1-1; D is ambiguous. Looked up from germline, CDR1 is SGHAT and CDR2 is FQNNGV. Trimming shortened V by 0 bases and J by 3 bases, and 8 bases separated the two germline ends. The CDR3 totals 14 residues.